This is a list of T cell receptor beta chains from one sample in a study of shared clonotypes between healthy human individuals. Repertoires were generated with immunoSEQ multiplex PCR, while TCRdb's copy carries only in-frame clones and drops some. The sample has roughly 2,000,000 clones, roughly 93% seen once. Sequencing was carried out using naive CD8+ T cells from PBMCs. Receptors were obtained from a man between 18 and 35 years old in good health. Some clones in this sample may be carry-over from other donors' samples. Both conserved end residues are part of each CDR3. The D gene is left open where the match is weak.

J gene	D gene	V gene	CDR3 DNA	CDR3 protein
TRBJ2-1	-	TRBV4-1	TGCGCCAGCAGCCCCTACGGTGGGCTATTTAGGGACAATGAGCAGTTCTTC	CASSPYGGLFRDNEQFF
TRBJ2-7	-	TRBV5-6	TGTGCCAGCAGCTCCAGGAATTTAGAATACGAGCAGTACTTC	CASSSRNLEYEQYF
TRBJ2-2	-	TRBV5-1	TGCGCCAGCAGCTTATTCGGGACAAGCGGGGAGCTGTTTTTT	CASSLFGTSGELFF
TRBJ1-2	-	TRBV11-2	TGTGCCAGCAGCTTAGGTCCAGGGGTATCCTCCATGGGCTATGGCTACACCTTC	CASSLGPGVSSMGYGYTF
TRBJ2-7	TRBD1	TRBV15	TGTGCCACCAGCCCTCGACAGGGAGTCGCCTACGAGCAGTACTTC	CATSPRQGVAYEQYF
TRBJ2-3	TRBD2	TRBV28	TGTGCCAGCAGTTTATCAGCGGGACCAGATACGCAGTATTTT	CASSLSAGPDTQYF
TRBJ1-1	-	TRBV7-9	TGTGCCAGCAGCTTGGACAGGAACACTGAAGCTTTCTTT	CASSLDRNTEAFF
TRBJ2-1	-	TRBV4-1	TGCGCCAGCAGCCAAGGAGACACGGCCTACAATGAGCAGTTCTTC	CASSQGDTAYNEQFF
TRBJ2-7	-	TRBV5-5	TGTGCCAGCAGCTTGGGACACCGCTCGAGGGAGCAGTACTTC	CASSLGHRSREQYF
TRBJ2-1	-	TRBV6-1	TGTGCCAGCAGTGAAAAACCGCCCTCCTACAATGAGCAGTTCTTC	CASSEKPPSYNEQFF
TRBJ1-1	TRBD1	TRBV7-6	TGTGCCAGCAGCTTAAACCTCGGGACAGGGCGTGAAGCTTTCTTT	CASSLNLGTGREAFF
TRBJ2-7	-	TRBV11-2	TGTGCCAGCAGCTTAGATCTCGGGGCCTACGAGCAGTACTTC	CASSLDLGAYEQYF
TRBJ2-6	-	TRBV28	TGTGCCAGCAGTTTATCGAGGGAGGGGGTAGAGGCCAACGTCCTGACTTTC	CASSLSREGVEANVLTF
TRBJ2-1	TRBD2	TRBV6-4	TGTGCCAGCAGTGAACTAGCGGGCTTCGGAAATGAGCAGTTCTTC	CASSELAGFGNEQFF
TRBJ2-5	-	TRBV27	TGTGCCAGCAGTCCCCGGCCTAAAGAGACCCAGTACTTC	CASSPRPKETQYF
TRBJ1-4	-	TRBV9	TGTGCCAGCAGCGCCCACCTCGATGAAAAACTGTTTTTT	CASSAHLDEKLFF
TRBJ1-2	TRBD1	TRBV7-3	TGTGCCAGCAGCTTCGGGACAGGCTATGGCTACACCTTC	CASSFGTGYGYTF
TRBJ1-4	TRBD1	TRBV19	TGTGCCAGTAGTCCCGACAGGGGCCCTGAAAAACTGTTTTTT	CASSPDRGPEKLFF
TRBJ1-2	-	TRBV30	TGTGCCTGGAGTGTCCAGGGAAGCAACTATGGCTACACCTTC	CAWSVQGSNYGYTF
TRBJ1-1	-	TRBV6-5	TGTGCCAGCAGCACCCGGGGGTTGAACACTGAAGCTTTCTTT	CASSTRGLNTEAFF
TRBJ1-2	-	TRBV7-3	TGTGCCAGCAGCTTCGGGGGTTCCTATGGCTACACCTTC	CASSFGGSYGYTF
TRBJ1-5	TRBD1	TRBV7-9	TGTGCCAGTAGCCCCTTGGGACAGTACAATCAGCCCCAGCATTTT	CASSPLGQYNQPQHF
TRBJ2-7	TRBD2	TRBV6-5	TGTGCCAGCCATTCTGGAGGGACTAGCTCCTACGAGCAGTACTTC	CASHSGGTSSYEQYF
TRBJ1-1	TRBD1	TRBV9	TGTGCCAGCAGCTCCCCCATTTGGGACAGGGGATTGGGGACTGAAGCTTTCTTT	CASSSPIWDRGLGTEAFF